These 11 T cell receptor beta chains share one sample of origin, sequenced in a study of cytomegalovirus exposure and HLA in healthy donors. The PCR made use of 60 Vbeta and 13 Jbeta primers. The repertoire was sequenced with immunoSEQ multiplex PCR; TCRdb's copy has only in-frame clones and lacks some. The table has 100,000 or so clones, 15% seen once. The sequenced material came from PBMCs. These receptor sequences come from a female donor in good health and CMV-seronegative.

There are a few counts of this clone. The chain recombines TRBV4-2 with TRBJ2-1; 10 nucleotides line up with TRBD2. The CDR3 sequence is 15 residues long. Germline V lookup: CDR1 LGHNA, CDR2 YNFKEQ. J gave up 2 bases and V 5 bases, and 3 bases lay outside the gene matches. The DNA for the CDR3 is TGTGCCAGCAGCGATCTAGCGGGGGCCTACAATGAGCAGTTCTTC. Protein sequence: CASSDLAGAYNEQFF.

This chain connects TRBV6-5 to TRBJ1-5; D is undetermined. The CDR3 has 12 residues. The germline CDR1 and CDR2 sequences are MNHEY and SVGAGI. V gave up 6 bases and J gave up 7 bases, with 10 bases separating them. This CDR3 is CASRGMGQPQHF. CDR3 DNA: TGTGCCAGCAGGGGTATGGGCCAGCCCCAGCATTTT.

The gene calls are TRBV27 and TRBJ1-2; 9 bases are shared with TRBD1. Germline CDR1 is MNHEY and CDR2 is SMNVEV (reference sequence). The CDR3 covers 15 residues. V shed 2 bases, J shed 8 bases, and the junction held 9 bases outside the gene matches. CDR3 in DNA: TGTGCCAGCAGTTTAGCCCCAACAGGGGGCCGCGGCTACACCTTC. Encoded protein: CASSLAPTGGRGYTF.

The chain recombines TRBV14 with TRBJ1-2, with 10 nucleotides matching TRBD1. Trimming cost V 3 bases and J 8 bases; bases outside gene matches: 3. Germline values: CDR1 SGHDN, CDR2 FVKESK. The CDR3 has 13 amino acids. CDR3 sequence reads: CASSQGQGRGYTF. CDR3 nucleotide sequence: TGTGCCAGCAGCCAGGGACAGGGGAGAGGCTACACCTTC.

V and J are TRBV29-1 and TRBJ2-5; 8 positions match TRBD2. Germline V gives CDR1 SQVTM, CDR2 ANQGSEA. CDR3 length equals 14 residues. The V and J ends lost 7 bases and 4 bases, in that order; junction bases with no gene match: 11. The CDR3 region is CSGGQAGVGETQYF. The CDR3 DNA follows: TGCAGCGGGGGACAAGCGGGAGTCGGAGAGACCCAGTACTTC.

This clone has a handful of counts. This rearrangement joins TRBV4-2 to TRBJ1-2, with D possibly being TRBD1 (5 bases). This CDR3 has 14 amino acids. Looked up from germline, CDR1 is LGHNA and CDR2 is YNFKEQ. V was cut by 1 base and J by 2 bases, with 8 bases left in between. CDR3 in amino acids: CASSQGGSNYGYTF. The CDR3 region has the DNA TGTGCCAGCAGCCAAGGGGGCTCAAACTATGGCTACACCTTC.

The V call is TRBV6-6, the J call TRBJ1-4; TRBD1 might be the D (6 bases). The CDR3 totals 11 residues. The V gene's germline CDR1 is MNHNY and CDR2 SVGAGI (reference sequence). V was trimmed by 6 bases and J by 7 bases, leaving 6 bases between them. The CDR3 reads CASRTGEKLFF. The CDR3 DNA is TGTGCCAGCAGGACAGGTGAAAAACTGTTTTTT.

The chain has TRBV4-1 and TRBJ2-7, with D possibly matching TRBD1 (5 bases). Germline assignment: CDR1 MGHRA and CDR2 YSYEKL. The CDR3 is made up of 15 amino acids. V was pared by 0 bases and J by 0 bases, with 9 bases between. CDR3 sequence: CASSQEYRRSYEQYF. Written as DNA, the CDR3 is TGCGCCAGCAGCCAAGAGTACAGGCGCTCCTACGAGCAGTACTTC.

The gene calls are TRBV7-8 and TRBJ2-7; 16 nucleotides agree with TRBD2. This CDR3 contains 15 residues. From germline, CDR1 is SGHVS and CDR2 FQNEAQ. J gave up 4 bases and V 4 bases, and 1 base lay outside the gene matches. The CDR3 nucleotides read TGTGCCAGCAGCTGGGGACTAGCGGGAGGGTACGAGCAGTACTTC. Translation gives CASSWGLAGGYEQYF.

This clone was detected only a few times. V is TRBV5-6 and J is TRBJ1-2; 7 bases are a match to TRBD1. Per the germline V gene, CDR1 is SGHDT and CDR2 is YYEEEE. With V trimmed by 2 bases and J by 9 bases, 7 bases remained unmatched. The length of the CDR3 is 13 residues. For the CDR3, the DNA is TGTGCCAGCAGCTTCGGACAGGAGAGAAGCTACACCTTC. Protein: CASSFGQERSYTF.

This clone was seen more than once but under ten times. The rearrangement uses TRBV5-4 and TRBJ2-3, with TRBD1 as a possible D gene (6 bases). Germline values: CDR1 SGHNT, CDR2 YYREEE (reference sequence). V lost 7 bases, J lost 2 bases, and 14 bases lay in between. CDR3 length equals 14 residues. The CDR3 spells CASQGQQHTDTQYF. CDR3 bases: TGTGCCAGCCAGGGGCAACAACACACAGATACGCAGTATTTT. Based on the CDR3 plus reference TRBV5-4 and TRBJ2-3, the full variable domain is ETGVTQSPTHLIKTRGQQVTLRCSSQSGHNTVSWYQQALGQGPQFIFQYYREEENGRGNFPPRFSGLQFPNYSSELNVNALELDDSALYLCASQGQQHTDTQYFGPGTRLTVL.